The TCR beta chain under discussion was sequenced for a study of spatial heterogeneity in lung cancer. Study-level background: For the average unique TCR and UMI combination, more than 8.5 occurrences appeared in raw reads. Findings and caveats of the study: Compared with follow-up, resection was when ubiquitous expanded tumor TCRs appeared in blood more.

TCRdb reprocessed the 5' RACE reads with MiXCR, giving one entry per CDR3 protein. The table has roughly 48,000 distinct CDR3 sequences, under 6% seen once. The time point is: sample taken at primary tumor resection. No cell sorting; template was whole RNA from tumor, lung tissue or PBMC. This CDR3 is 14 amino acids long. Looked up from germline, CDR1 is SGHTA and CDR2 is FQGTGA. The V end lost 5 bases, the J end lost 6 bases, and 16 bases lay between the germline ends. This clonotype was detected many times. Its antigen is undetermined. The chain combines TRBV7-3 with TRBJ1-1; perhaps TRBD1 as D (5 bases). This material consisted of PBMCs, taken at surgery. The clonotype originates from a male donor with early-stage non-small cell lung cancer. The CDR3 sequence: CASSPTRDDSEAFF. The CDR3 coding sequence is TGTGCCAGCAGCCCGACAAGGGACGACTCTGAAGCTTTCTTT.